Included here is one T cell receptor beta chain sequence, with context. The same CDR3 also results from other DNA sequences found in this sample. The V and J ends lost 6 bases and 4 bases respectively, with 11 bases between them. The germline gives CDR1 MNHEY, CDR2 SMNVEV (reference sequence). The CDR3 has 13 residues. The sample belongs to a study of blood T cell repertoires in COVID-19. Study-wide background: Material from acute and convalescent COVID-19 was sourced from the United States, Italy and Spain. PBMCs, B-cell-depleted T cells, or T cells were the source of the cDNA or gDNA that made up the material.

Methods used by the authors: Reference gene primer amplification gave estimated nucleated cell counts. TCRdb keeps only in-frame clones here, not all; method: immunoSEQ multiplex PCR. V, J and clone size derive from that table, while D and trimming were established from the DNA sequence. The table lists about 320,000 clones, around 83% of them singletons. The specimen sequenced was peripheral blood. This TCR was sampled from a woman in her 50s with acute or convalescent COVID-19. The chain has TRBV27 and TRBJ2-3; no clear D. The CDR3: CASSGRGSDTQYF. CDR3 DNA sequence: TGTGCCAGCAGCGGCCGCGGTTCAGATACGCAGTATTTT.